This section outlines one T cell receptor (beta chain) sequence together with its context. These data come from a study of blood T cell repertoires in COVID-19. Overall study: Nucleic acid was either cDNA or gDNA, and it came from T cells, B-cell-depleted T cells, or PBMCs.

The CDR3 is 14 amino acids. Trimming pared 6 bases from V and 1 base from J, leaving 12 bases between. The germline V gene has CDR1 KGHSH and CDR2 LQKENI. Recruits, aged about 18 to 100 years, lived in approximately 26 US areas. Original analysis: Amplifying reference gene primers gave estimates of nucleated cell counts. Sequenced by immunoSEQ multiplex PCR; TCRdb stores in-frame clones only, minus some. Clone size and the V and J calls come from that table; the DNA yielded D and trimming. The table includes approximately 150,000 clones, roughly 88% detected once. The genes are TRBV18 and TRBJ1-1; D is uncertain. The sequenced sample was PBMCs or T cells enriched from blood (not recorded which). The receptor was isolated from a man between 50 and 59 years old who had recovered from COVID-19. The DNA for the CDR3 is TGTGCCAGCTCTACGTCTAGTCGGAACACTGAAGCTTTCTTT. The encoded protein is CASSTSSRNTEAFF. Combining the CDR3 with reference TRBV18 and TRBJ1-1 gives the whole variable domain NAGVMQNPRHLVRRRGQEARLRCSPMKGHSHVYWYRQLPEEGLKFMVYLQKENIIDESGMPKERFSAEFPKEGPSILRIQQVVRGDSAAYFCASSTSSRNTEAFFGQGTRLTVV.